The rows below give T cell receptor beta chains drawn from one sample of a study of blood T cells in healthy people across ages. TCRdb redid the calling of the 5' RACE reads with MiXCR, one entry per CDR3 protein. Among 700,000 to 950,000 distinct CDR3 sequences listed, approximately 43% were seen once. The sequencing sample was made of blood. The receptor set was obtained from a woman in her sixties in good health. Both conserved end residues are part of each CDR3. The order of the fields is clone size, V gene, D gene, J gene, CDR3 DNA, CDR3 protein. A D gene is named only where the DNA matches it firmly. Clone sizes are given selectively: once, few, many, or a class where the clone is expanded.

.	TRBV11-2	.	TRBJ2-3	TGTGCCAGCAGCCCGGGGGTCGGAGATACGCAGTATTTT	CASSPGVGDTQYF
few	TRBV20-1	TRBD1	TRBJ2-7	TGCAGTGCTAGATCTCCCGGGACAGCTTACGAGCAGTACTTC	CSARSPGTAYEQYF
.	TRBV2	TRBD1	TRBJ2-7	TGTGCCAGCAAAACGACAGGGGTCTACAATGAGCAGTACTTC	CASKTTGVYNEQYF
.	TRBV2	TRBD2	TRBJ2-1	TGTGCCAGCAGGAGTCCGGGACTAGGAAACAATGAGCAGTTCTTC	CASRSPGLGNNEQFF
.	TRBV28	.	TRBJ1-2	TGTGCCAGCAGTTTAGGGGAACACATCTATGGCTACACCTTC	CASSLGEHIYGYTF
few	TRBV15	.	TRBJ2-3	TGTGCCACCCGAGACCCGAAGGGGACAGATACGCAGTATTTT	CATRDPKGTDTQYF
.	TRBV5-1	.	TRBJ2-3	TGCGCCAGCAGCGCCATGGGGGGAACCACAGATACGCAGTATTTT	CASSAMGGTTDTQYF
.	TRBV27	TRBD2	TRBJ2-1	TGTGCCAGCAGTTTGATAGCGGGGGGCCGAAAGCAGTTCTTC	CASSLIAGGRKQFF
.	TRBV3-1	.	TRBJ2-5	TGTGCCAGCAGCCAAGAAGGACATCGTATCCAGTACTTC	CASSQEGHRIQYF
many	TRBV7-2	TRBD2	TRBJ2-7	TGTGCCAGCAGCTCTAGCGGGAGGACCTACAATGAGCAGTACTTC	CASSSSGRTYNEQYF
.	TRBV28	.	TRBJ1-1	TGTGCCAGCAGTGCCCCGGGGCTTCCTTTTGGAACTGAAGCTTTCTTT	CASSAPGLPFGTEAFF
.	TRBV6-6	TRBD2	TRBJ2-3	TGTGCCAGCAGTCCTAGCGGGACTGGAGATACGCAGTATTTT	CASSPSGTGDTQYF
.	TRBV6-6	.	TRBJ2-3	TGTGCCAGCAGTTACTTTAGCACAGATACGCAGTATTTT	CASSYFSTDTQYF
.	TRBV6-5	.	TRBJ2-3	TGTGCCAGCAGAGGGTATGAGGGCACAGATACGCAGTATTTT	CASRGYEGTDTQYF
.	TRBV10-3	TRBD2	TRBJ2-7	TGTGCCATTGGACTAGCGCTCTCCTACGAGCAGTACTTC	CAIGLALSYEQYF
.	TRBV12-3/TRBV12-4	.	TRBJ2-4	TGTGCCAGCAGTTTCGGAAACATTCAGTACTTC	CASSFGNIQYF
.	TRBV6-6	TRBD1	TRBJ2-7	TGTGCCAGTTGCAACAGGGGGCGATCCTCCGAGCAGTACTTC	CASCNRGRSSEQYF
.	TRBV6-2/TRBV6-3	.	TRBJ2-5	TGTGCCAGCAGCATAGGGATGGGGGAGATCGGGACCCAGTACTTC	CASSIGMGEIGTQYF
.	TRBV6-5	TRBD2	TRBJ2-3	TGTGCCAGCAGTTACGAGGGACTAGCGGGAGGAGGCCCCATCACAGATACGCAGTATTTT	CASSYEGLAGGGPITDTQYF
many	TRBV6-6	TRBD1	TRBJ2-1	TGTGCCAGCAGTGGACAGGGAGGTGAGCAGTTCTTC	CASSGQGGEQFF
many	TRBV20-1	TRBD1	TRBJ2-7	TGCAGTGCCAGCCTGGACAGGGACCACGAGCAGTACTTC	CSASLDRDHEQYF
.	TRBV4-2	.	TRBJ2-7	TGTGCCAGCAGCCAAGATACGGCCTATTCCTACAATGAGCAGTACTTC	CASSQDTAYSYNEQYF
.	TRBV14	TRBD1	TRBJ1-1	TGTGCCAGCAGTTGGGGACAGCACACTGAAGCTTTCTTT	CASSWGQHTEAFF
few	TRBV7-2	.	TRBJ2-5	TGTGCCAGCAGCTTAGGTGCCCGGGGGATTTGGGGGACCCAGTACTTC	CASSLGARGIWGTQYF
few	TRBV18	TRBD2	TRBJ2-7	TGTGCCAGCTCACCACGACAAACTAGCGGAACCTCCTACGAGCAGTACTTC	CASSPRQTSGTSYEQYF
few	TRBV28	.	TRBJ2-3	TGTGCCAGCAGTGAAACCGGGGGCGGGGTTACAGATACGCAGTATTTT	CASSETGGGVTDTQYF
.	TRBV3-1	TRBD2	TRBJ2-3	TGTGCCAGCAGCCTTAGCGGGAGCGCAGATACGCAGTATTTT	CASSLSGSADTQYF
.	TRBV12-3/TRBV12-4	.	TRBJ1-2	TGTGCCAGCACGGCGCTCTACGGGAGCTACACCTTC	CASTALYGSYTF
.	TRBV4-1	TRBD1	TRBJ2-7	TGCGCCAGCAGCCCTAAACATGGGACAGGGTTTCTAAATGAGCAGTACTTC	CASSPKHGTGFLNEQYF
.	TRBV7-2	TRBD2	TRBJ2-3	TGTGCCAGCTTATGCCTGACTAGCGTATTTTCGGATACGCAGTATTTT	CASLCLTSVFSDTQYF
many	TRBV27	.	TRBJ1-2	TGTGCCAGCAGTTCGGGAAATAACTATGGCTACACCTTC	CASSSGNNYGYTF
.	TRBV27	TRBD2	TRBJ2-1	TGTGCCAGCAGTTTAGACACTAGCGGAGCCCAAGGCTCCTACAATGAGCAGTTCTTC	CASSLDTSGAQGSYNEQFF
.	TRBV5-5	TRBD1	TRBJ2-7	TGTGCCAGCAGCTACACGGGACAGGGACCCTACGAGCAGTACTTC	CASSYTGQGPYEQYF